The rows below give T cell receptor beta chains drawn from one sample of a study of blood T cells in healthy people across ages. TCRdb called the 5' RACE reads again in MiXCR, with one record for every CDR3 protein. Counted here are around 650,000 distinct CDR3 sequences, 35% to 50% occurring once; the ten biggest clones make up roughly 30%. Material: blood. Receptors were obtained from a man aged 80 or over in good health. CDR3s include the opening cysteine and the closing phenylalanine or tryptophan. Fields, in order: J gene, V gene, CDR3 protein.

j_call: TRBJ2-7; v_call: TRBV3-1; cdr3_aa: CASSSSLASGSQGDSYEQYF
j_call: TRBJ2-7; v_call: TRBV6-6; cdr3_aa: CASSRLAGDNEQYF
j_call: TRBJ1-5; v_call: TRBV20-1; cdr3_aa: CSASPWGEGRVNQPQHF
j_call: TRBJ1-4; v_call: TRBV20-1; cdr3_aa: CSARPTGYEKLFF
j_call: TRBJ2-7; v_call: TRBV6-5; cdr3_aa: CASSSPLGGPDSSYEQYF
j_call: TRBJ2-1; v_call: TRBV7-2; cdr3_aa: CASSPTGTSGRRETQFF
j_call: TRBJ2-1; v_call: TRBV7-6; cdr3_aa: CASSSSGGVYNEQFF
j_call: TRBJ2-7; v_call: TRBV4-3; cdr3_aa: CASSPGRADYEQYF
j_call: TRBJ1-5; v_call: TRBV28; cdr3_aa: CASSSTGVSNQPQHF
j_call: TRBJ2-7; v_call: TRBV5-1; cdr3_aa: CASSLTLAAFREQYF